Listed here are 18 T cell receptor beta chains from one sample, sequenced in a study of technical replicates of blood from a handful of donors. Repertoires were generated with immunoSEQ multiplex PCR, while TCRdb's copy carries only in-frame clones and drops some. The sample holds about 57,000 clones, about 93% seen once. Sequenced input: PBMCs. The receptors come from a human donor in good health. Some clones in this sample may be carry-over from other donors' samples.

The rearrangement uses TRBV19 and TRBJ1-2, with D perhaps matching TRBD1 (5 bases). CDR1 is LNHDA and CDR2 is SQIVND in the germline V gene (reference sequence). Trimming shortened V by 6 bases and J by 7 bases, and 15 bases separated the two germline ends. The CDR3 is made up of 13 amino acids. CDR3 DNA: TGTGCCAGTAGGGCGTACAGGATGGTTGGCTACACCTTC. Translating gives CASRAYRMVGYTF. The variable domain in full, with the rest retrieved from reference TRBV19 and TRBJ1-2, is DGGITQSPKYLFRKEGQNVTLSCEQNLNHDAMYWYRQDPGQGLRLIYYSQIVNDFQKGDIAEGYSVSREKKESFPLTVTSAQKNPTAFYLCASRAYRMVGYTFGSGTRLTVV.

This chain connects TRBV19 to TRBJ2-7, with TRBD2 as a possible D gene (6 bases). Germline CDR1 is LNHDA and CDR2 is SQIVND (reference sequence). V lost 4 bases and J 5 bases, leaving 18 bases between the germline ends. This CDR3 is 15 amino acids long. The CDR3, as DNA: TGTGCCAGTAGTAGGAGGGACGGATCCCGGAACGAGCAGTACTTC. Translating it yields CASSRRDGSRNEQYF.

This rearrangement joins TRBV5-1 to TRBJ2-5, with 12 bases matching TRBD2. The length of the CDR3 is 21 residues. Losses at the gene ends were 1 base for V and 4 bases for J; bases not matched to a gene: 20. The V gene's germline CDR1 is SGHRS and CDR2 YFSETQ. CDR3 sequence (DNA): TGCGCCAGCAGCTTGCTTCTAGCGGGAGGGCCGAGGTATATTCGGGGAGAGACCCAGTACTTC. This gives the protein CASSLLLAGGPRYIRGETQYF.

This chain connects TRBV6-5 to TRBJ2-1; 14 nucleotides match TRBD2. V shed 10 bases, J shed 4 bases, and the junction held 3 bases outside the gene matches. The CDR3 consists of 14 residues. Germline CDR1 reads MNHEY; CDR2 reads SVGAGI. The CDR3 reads CATGLAGGYNEQFF. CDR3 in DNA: TGTGCCACCGGACTAGCGGGAGGATACAATGAGCAGTTCTTC.

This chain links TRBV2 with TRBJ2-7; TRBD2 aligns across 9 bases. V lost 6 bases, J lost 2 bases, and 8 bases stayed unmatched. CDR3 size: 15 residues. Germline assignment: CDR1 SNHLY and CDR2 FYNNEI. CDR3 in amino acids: CASRVSGSVTYEQYF. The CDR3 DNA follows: TGTGCCAGCAGGGTTAGCGGGAGTGTCACCTACGAGCAGTACTTC.

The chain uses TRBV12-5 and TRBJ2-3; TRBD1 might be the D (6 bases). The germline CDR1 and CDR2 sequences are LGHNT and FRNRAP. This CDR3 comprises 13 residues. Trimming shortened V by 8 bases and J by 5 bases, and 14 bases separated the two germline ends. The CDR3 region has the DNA TGTGCTAGTCAGGCGGGCAGGGGAGATACGCAGTATTTT. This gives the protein CASQAGRGDTQYF.

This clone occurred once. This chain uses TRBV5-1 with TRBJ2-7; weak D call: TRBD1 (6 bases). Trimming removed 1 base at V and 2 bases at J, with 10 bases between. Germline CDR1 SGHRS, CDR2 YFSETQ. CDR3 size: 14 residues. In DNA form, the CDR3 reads TGCGCCAGCAGCTTGACGGGACAAACCTACGAGCAGTACTTC. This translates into CASSLTGQTYEQYF.

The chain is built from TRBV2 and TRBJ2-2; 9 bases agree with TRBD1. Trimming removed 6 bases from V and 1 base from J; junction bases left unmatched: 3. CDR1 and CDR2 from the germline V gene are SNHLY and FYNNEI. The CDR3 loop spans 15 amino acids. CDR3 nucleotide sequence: TGTGCCAGCAGCGGGACAGGGCGGAACACCGGGGAGCTGTTTTTT. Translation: CASSGTGRNTGELFF.

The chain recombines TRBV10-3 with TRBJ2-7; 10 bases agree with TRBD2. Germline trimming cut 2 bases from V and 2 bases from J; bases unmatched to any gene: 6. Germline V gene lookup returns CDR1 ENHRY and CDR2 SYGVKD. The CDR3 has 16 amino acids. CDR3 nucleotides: TGTGCCATCAGTGAGAAAGGACTAGCGGAGCCCTACGAGCAGTACTTC. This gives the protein CAISEKGLAEPYEQYF.

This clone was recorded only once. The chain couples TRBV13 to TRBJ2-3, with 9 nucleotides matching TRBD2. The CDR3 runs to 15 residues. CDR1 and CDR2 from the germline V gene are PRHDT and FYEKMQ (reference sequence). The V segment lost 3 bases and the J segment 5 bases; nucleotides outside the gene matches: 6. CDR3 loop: CASSFLAGEQDTQYF. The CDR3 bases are TGTGCCAGCAGCTTTTTAGCGGGAGAGCAAGATACGCAGTATTTT.

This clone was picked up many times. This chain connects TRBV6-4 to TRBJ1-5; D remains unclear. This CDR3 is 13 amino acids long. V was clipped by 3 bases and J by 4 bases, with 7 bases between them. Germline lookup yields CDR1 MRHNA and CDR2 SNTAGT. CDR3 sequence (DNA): TGTGCCAGCAGTGAGGCGGCAAATCAGCCCCAGCATTTT. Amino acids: CASSEAANQPQHF.

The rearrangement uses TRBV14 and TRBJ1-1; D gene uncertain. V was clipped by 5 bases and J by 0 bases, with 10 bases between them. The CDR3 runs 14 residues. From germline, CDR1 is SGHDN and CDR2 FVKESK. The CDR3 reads CASSKAGMNTEAFF. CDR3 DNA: TGTGCCAGCAGCAAGGCGGGGATGAACACTGAAGCTTTCTTT.

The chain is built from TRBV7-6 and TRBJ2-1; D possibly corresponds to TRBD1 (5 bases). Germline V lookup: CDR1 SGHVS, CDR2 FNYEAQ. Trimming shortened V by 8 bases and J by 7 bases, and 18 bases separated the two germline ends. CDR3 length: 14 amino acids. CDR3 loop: CASRGLQGHNEQFF. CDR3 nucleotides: TGTGCCAGCCGCGGTCTCCAGGGCCATAATGAGCAGTTCTTC. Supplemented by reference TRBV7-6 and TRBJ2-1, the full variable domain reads GAGVSQSPRYKVTKRGQDVALRCDPISGHVSLYWYRQALGQGPEFLTYFNYEAQQDKSGLPNDRFSAERPEGSISTLTIQRTEQRDSAMYRCASRGLQGHNEQFFGPGTRLTVL.

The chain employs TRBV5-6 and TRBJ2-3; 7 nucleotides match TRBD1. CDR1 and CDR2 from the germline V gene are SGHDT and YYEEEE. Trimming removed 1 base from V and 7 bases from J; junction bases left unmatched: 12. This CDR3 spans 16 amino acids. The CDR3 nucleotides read TGTGCCAGCAGCTTGCGTCCGCGACAGGGAACATATACGCAGTATTTT. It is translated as CASSLRPRQGTYTQYF.

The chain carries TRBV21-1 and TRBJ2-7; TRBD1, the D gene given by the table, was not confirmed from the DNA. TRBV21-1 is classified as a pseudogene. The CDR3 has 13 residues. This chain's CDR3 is CASSKDRVHEQYF. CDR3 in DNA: TGTGCCAGCAGCAAGGACAGGGTTCACGAGCAGTACTTC.

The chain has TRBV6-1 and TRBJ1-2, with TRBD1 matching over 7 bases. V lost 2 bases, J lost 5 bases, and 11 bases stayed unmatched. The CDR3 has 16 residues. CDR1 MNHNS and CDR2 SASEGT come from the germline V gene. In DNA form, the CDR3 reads TGTGCCAGCAGTGAACCCTTCAACGCGGGACAGTATGGCTACACCTTC. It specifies CASSEPFNAGQYGYTF.

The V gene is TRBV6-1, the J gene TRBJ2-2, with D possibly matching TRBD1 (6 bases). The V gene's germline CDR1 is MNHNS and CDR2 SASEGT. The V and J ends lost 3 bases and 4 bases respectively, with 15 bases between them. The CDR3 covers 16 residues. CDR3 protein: CASSDGDKGSTGELFF. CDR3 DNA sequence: TGTGCCAGCAGTGACGGGGACAAGGGGTCCACCGGGGAGCTGTTTTTT.

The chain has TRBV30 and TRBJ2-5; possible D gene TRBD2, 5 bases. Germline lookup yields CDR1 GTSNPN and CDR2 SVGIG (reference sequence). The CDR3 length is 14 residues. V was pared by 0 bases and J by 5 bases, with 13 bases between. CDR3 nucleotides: TGTGCCTGGAGTGTCGGTGGGAGAGGTGAGACCCAGTACTTC. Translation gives CAWSVGGRGETQYF.